This TCR beta chain derives from a study of kidney transplant recipient with SARS-CoV-2 infection. TCRdb called the reads again in MiXCR, with one record for every CDR3 protein. The sample yields some 220,000 distinct CDR3 sequences, around 28% seen once. The V gene's germline CDR1 is MNHNS and CDR2 SASEGT. CDR3 length equals 15 residues. With 0 bases removed from V and 1 base from J, the gap between germline ends came to 7 bases. This clonotype was counted many times. The chain carries TRBV6-1 and TRBJ1-5; no definite D call. The clonotype was recovered from a male patient in his thirties who had COVID-19 and was a kidney transplant recipient. Some T cells could come from the graft donor. This material consisted of a blood sample, taken at baseline and on day 111 from a kidney transplant recipient. This chain's CDR3 is CASSEAGMSNQPQHF. The DNA of the CDR3 is TGTGCCAGCAGTGAAGCGGGGATGAGCAATCAGCCCCAGCATTTT.